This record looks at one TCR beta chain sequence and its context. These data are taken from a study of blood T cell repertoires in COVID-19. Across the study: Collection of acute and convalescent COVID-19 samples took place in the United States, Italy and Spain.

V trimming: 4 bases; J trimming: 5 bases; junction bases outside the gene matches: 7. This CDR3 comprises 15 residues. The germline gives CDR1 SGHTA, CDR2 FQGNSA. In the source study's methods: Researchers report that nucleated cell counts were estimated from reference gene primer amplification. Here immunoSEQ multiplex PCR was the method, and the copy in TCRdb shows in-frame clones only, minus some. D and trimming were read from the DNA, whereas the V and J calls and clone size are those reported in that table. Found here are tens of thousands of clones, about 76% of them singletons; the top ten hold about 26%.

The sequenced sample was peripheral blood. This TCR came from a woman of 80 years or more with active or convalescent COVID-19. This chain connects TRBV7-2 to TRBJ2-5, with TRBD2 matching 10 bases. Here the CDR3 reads CASSSAGGPMETQYF. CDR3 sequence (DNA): TGTGCCAGCAGCTCAGCGGGGGGGCCCATGGAGACCCAGTACTTC.